What follows is one TCR beta chain and its context. Its antigen has not been determined. No clone much larger than this one lies a single base away; base qualities are absent. The data belong to a study of OX40 agonist ivuxolimab in advanced cancers. Broadly, across the study: The costimulatory receptor OX40 (CD134) was targeted by ivuxolimab, a fully human IgG2 agonistic monoclonal antibody. Intravenous ivuxolimab was administered to patients every 2 weeks at six dose levels: 0.01, 0.1, 0.3, 1.5, 3 and 10 mg/kg. Of the approximately 53 patients in dose escalation, about 20 had hepatocellular carcinoma, roughly 15 had melanoma, 9 had renal cell carcinoma and 9 had head and neck cancer. A male proportion of roughly 80% and a mean age of around 60 years, ranging from about 23 to 79, were recorded for the dose-escalation cohort. Prior anti-PD-1, anti-PD-L1 or anti-CTLA-4 therapy was permitted, and approximately 40% of dose-escalation patients had received checkpoint inhibitors. Partial responses occurred in three dose-escalation patients, of whom one had hepatocellular carcinoma and two had cutaneous melanoma. Peripheral TCRbeta sequencing aimed to test whether ivuxolimab altered TCR sequence diversity and caused clonal T-cell expansion. The paper covers the monotherapy dose-escalation part of the phase I ivuxolimab trial, which included N of about 51 patients. Overall study results and their limits: Low levels of normalized T-cell clonal expansion were also seen in some nonresponding patients. After ivuxolimab, more expanded clones were found on average in CD8+ T cells than in CD4+ T cells. At doses of 0.1 to 3.0 mg/kg, clonal expansion of both CD4+ and CD8+ T cells in blood was seen between baseline and week 6. In the 0.1-3.0 mg/kg groups, partial responders were among the patients with the lowest normalized peripheral clonal expansion, particularly in CD8+ T cells. The antigen specificity of the clonally expanded peripheral T cells was not determined.

The trial excluded patients who had a history of autoimmune disease or were on systemic immunosuppression. Peripheral blood for TCR sequencing was drawn from every dose cohort at baseline, at cycle 4 day 1 and at cycle 7 day 1. The samples were taken from a phase I, first-in-human, multicenter, open-label dose-escalation trial of ivuxolimab. Adults with locally advanced or metastatic head and neck squamous cell, hepatocellular, melanoma or renal cell carcinoma were enrolled in the trial. Before TCR sequencing, CD4+ and CD8+ T cells were separately sorted from peripheral blood. Genomic DNA was isolated from the sorted cells so that the TCRbeta CDR3 region could be sequenced. The immunoSEQ Assay was used to sequence the TCRbeta CDR3 regions. TCRdb retrieved this table from immuneACCESS and kept in-frame rearrangements only. Not all clones are present; in checked studies, unresolved V genes account for under half, and no reason is known for the remainder. The sample table records around 57,000 clones; 84% of these occur just once. The ten largest clones represent 2.4% of the sample.

Sequences SGHRS (CDR1) and YFSETQ (CDR2) are obtained from the germline V gene. Reading from cysteine to phenylalanine, the CDR3 counts 13 amino acids. Of the read, only the CDR3 DNA is kept; its 39 bases are in frame from base 1. The junction shows trimming of 8 bases on V and 5 bases on J, and the gene matches do not reach 6 bases of it. The sequence was obtained from an adult with an advanced solid tumor such as melanoma, head and neck, liver or kidney cancer. Source: CD4+ or CD8+ T cells sorted from blood, taken in a trial of the OX40 agonist ivuxolimab. The chain is made from TRBV5-1 and TRBJ1-4, with 7 bases matching TRBD1. The CDR3 reads as follows: CASNEGANEKLFF. The nucleotide sequence reads as follows: TGCGCCAGTAACGAGGGGGCAAATGAAAAACTGTTTTTT.